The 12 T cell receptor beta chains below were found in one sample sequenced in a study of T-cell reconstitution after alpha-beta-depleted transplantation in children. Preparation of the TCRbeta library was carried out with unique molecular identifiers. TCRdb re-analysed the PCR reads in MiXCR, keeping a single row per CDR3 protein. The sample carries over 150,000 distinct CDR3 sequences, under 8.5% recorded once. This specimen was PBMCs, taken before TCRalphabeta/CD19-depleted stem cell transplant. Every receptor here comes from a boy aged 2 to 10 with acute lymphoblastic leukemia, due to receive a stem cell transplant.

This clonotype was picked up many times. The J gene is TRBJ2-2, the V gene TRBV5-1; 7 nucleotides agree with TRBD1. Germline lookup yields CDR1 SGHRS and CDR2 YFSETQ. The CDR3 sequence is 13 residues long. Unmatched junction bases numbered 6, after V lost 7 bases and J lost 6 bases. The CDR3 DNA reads TGCGCCAGCCGAACAACAGGGGCCGGGGAGCTGTTTTTT. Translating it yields CASRTTGAGELFF.

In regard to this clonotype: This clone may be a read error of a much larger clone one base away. The CDR3 DNA sequence: TGTGCCAGCAGCCCAGCAGGGGCTGGAAGCACCATATATTTT. Translation gives CASSPAGAGSTIYF. This chain uses TRBV27 with TRBJ1-3; possibly TRBD1 for D (6 bases). The germline gives CDR1 MNHEY, CDR2 SMNVEV (reference sequence). The CDR3 has 14 residues.

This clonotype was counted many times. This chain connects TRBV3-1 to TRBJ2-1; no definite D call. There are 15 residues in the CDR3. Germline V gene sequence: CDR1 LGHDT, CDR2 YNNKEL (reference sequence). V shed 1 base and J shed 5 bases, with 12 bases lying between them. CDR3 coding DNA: TGTGCCAGCAGCCAAGGGGTAGGGCTGAACAATGAGCAGTTCTTC. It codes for CASSQGVGLNNEQFF.

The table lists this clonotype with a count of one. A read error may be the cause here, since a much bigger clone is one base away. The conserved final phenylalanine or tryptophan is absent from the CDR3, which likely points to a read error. Written as DNA, the CDR3 is TGTGCCAGCAGAGACAGCACAGATACGCAGTATTGT. As protein: CASRDSTDTQYC. V and J are TRBV6-6 and TRBJ2-3; D call uncertain. The germline gives CDR1 MNHNY, CDR2 SVGAGI (reference sequence). This CDR3 has 12 residues. Trimming removed 6 bases at V and 0 bases at J, with 4 bases between.

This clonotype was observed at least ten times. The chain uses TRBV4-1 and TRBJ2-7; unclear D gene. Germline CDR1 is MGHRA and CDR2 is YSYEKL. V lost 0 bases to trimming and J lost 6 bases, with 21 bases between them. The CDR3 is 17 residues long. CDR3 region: CASSQDWWDRPPSEQYF. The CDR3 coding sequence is TGCGCCAGCAGCCAAGATTGGTGGGATCGCCCCCCTAGCGAGCAGTACTTC.

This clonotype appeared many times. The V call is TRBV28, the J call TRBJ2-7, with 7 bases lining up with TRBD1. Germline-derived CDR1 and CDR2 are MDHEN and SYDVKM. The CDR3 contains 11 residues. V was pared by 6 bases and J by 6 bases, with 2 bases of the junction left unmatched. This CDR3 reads CASRTGFEQYF. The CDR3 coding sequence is TGTGCCAGCAGGACAGGGTTCGAGCAGTACTTC. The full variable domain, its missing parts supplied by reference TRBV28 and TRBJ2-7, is DVKVTQSSRYLVKRTGEKVFLECVQDMDHENMFWYRQDPGLGLRLIYFSYDVKMKEKGDIPEGYSVSREKKERFSLILESASTNQTSMYLCASRTGFEQYFGPGTRLTVT.

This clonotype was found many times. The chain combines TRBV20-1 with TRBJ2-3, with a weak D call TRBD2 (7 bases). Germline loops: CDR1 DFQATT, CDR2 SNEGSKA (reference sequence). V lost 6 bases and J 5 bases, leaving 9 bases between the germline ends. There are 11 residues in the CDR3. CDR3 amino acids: CSAGGGDTQYF. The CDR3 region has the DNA TGCAGTGCGGGAGGGGGAGATACGCAGTATTTT.

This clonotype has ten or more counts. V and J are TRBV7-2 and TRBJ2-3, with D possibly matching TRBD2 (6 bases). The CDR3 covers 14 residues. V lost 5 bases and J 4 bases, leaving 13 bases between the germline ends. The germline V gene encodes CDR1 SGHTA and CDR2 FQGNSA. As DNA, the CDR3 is TGTGCCAGCAGCCCCCCGGGGGTCGCAGATACGCAGTATTTT. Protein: CASSPPGVADTQYF.

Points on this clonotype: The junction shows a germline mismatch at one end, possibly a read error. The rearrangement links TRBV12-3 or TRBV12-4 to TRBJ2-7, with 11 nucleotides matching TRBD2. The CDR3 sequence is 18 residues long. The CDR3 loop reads CTSSPQTILAGEVYEQYF. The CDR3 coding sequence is TGTACCAGCAGTCCCCAAACGATACTAGCGGGGGAGGTATACGAGCAGTACTTC.

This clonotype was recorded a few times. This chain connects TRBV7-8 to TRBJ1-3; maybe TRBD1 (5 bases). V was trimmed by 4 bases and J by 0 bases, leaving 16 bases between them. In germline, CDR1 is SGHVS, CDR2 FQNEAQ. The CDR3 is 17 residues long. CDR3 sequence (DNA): TGTGCCAGCAGCTCCCAACTCGACAGTTTCTCTGGAAACACCATATATTTT. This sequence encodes CASSSQLDSFSGNTIYF.

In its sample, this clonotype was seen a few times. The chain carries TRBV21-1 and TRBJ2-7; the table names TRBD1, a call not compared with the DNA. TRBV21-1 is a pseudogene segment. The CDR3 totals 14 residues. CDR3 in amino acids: CASSTSGQGDEQYF. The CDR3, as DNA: TGTGCCAGCAGCACTAGCGGACAGGGGGACGAGCAGTACTTC.

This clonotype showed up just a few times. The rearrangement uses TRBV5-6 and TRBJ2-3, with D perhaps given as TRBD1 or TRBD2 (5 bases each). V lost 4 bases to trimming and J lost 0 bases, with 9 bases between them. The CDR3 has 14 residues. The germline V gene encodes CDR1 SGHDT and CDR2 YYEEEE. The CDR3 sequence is CASSVRDSTDTQYF. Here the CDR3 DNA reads TGTGCCAGCAGCGTCCGGGACAGCACAGATACGCAGTATTTT.